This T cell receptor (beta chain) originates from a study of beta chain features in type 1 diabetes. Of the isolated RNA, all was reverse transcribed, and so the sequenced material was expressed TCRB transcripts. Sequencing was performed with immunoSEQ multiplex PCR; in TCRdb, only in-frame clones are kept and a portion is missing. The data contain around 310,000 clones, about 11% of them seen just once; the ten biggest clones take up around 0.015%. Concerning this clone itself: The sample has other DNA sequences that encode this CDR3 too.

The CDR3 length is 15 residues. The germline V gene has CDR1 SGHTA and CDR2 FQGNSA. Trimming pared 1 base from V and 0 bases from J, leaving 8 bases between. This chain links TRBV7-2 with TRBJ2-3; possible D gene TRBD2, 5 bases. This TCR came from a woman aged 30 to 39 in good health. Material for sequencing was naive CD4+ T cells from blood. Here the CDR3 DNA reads TGTGCCAGCAGCTTAGACGGCGGGAGCACAGATACGCAGTATTTT. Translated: CASSLDGGSTDTQYF.